What follows is one T cell receptor beta chain and its context. The CDR3 has 14 amino acids. Trimming stripped 3 bases from V and 0 bases from J, with 6 bases between. The germline V gene encodes CDR1 LGHDT and CDR2 YNNKEL (reference sequence). This entry belongs to a study of blood T cell repertoires in COVID-19. All enrollees were about 18 to 89 years old and from around 25 US areas. Profiling relied on immunoSEQ multiplex PCR, and the TCRdb table lists in-frame clones only, not all of them. Among around 290,000 clones, 88% were seen once, and the ten largest hold approximately 2%. V gene TRBV3-1 (or the pseudogene TRBV3-2) combines with J gene TRBJ1-3; a weak D match, TRBD1 (6 bases). The sequenced sample consisted of PBMCs or T cells enriched from blood (not recorded which). The receptor comes from a woman between 55 and 75 years old in a cohort exposed to, infected with or recovered from COVID-19 (not recorded which). This chain's CDR3 is CASSQTGSGNTIYF. CDR3 sequence (DNA): TGTGCCAGCAGCCAGACAGGCTCTGGAAACACCATATATTTT.